These 27 T cell receptor beta chains originate from one sample sequenced in a study of regulatory T cells in long-lasting Graves disease. Noted time point: newly diagnosed GD, antithyroid drugs for less than 3 months. PBMC RNA was the source of the TCR library. The authors built TCR beta libraries using iRepertoire HTBI primers and Arm-PCR of CDR3 regions. TCRdb itself ran the multiplex PCR reads through MiXCR, one entry per CDR3 protein. The table lists roughly 430,000 distinct CDR3 sequences, 15% to 20% of them singletons. This same sample was also part of a study on T cells in Graves' hyperthyroidism and ophthalmopathy.

Sequences were derived from peripheral blood mononuclear cells (PBMCs), sampled at new diagnosis, from a patient treated with antithyroid drugs. These receptors came from a woman aged 25 to 39 with Graves disease.

This clonotype was picked up many times. The chain has TRBV3-1 and TRBJ2-4; TRBD2 matches at 7 bases. The CDR3 covers 17 residues. Trimming at V came to 2 bases and at J to 0 bases, leaving 7 bases not matched to a gene. Looked up from germline, CDR1 is LGHDT and CDR2 is YNNKEL (reference sequence). The CDR3: CASSQSFSGIAKNIQYF. Here the CDR3 DNA reads TGTGCCAGCAGCCAATCCTTCAGCGGGATAGCCAAAAACATTCAGTACTTC.

This clonotype was seen at least ten times. The V call is TRBV5-1, the J call TRBJ1-5; 7 nucleotides match TRBD1. J lost 5 bases, V lost 4 bases, and 6 bases had no gene match. Germline V gives CDR1 SGHRS, CDR2 YFSETQ. This CDR3 spans 14 amino acids. CDR3 sequence: CASSPGQADQPQHF. The CDR3 DNA is TGCGCCAGCAGCCCAGGACAGGCTGATCAGCCCCAGCATTTT.

This clonotype was seen just once. With a much larger clone just one base away, this may be a read error. The J gene is TRBJ2-5, the V gene TRBV6-1; the D is unclear. V was trimmed by 6 bases and J by 2 bases, leaving 13 bases between them. Germline CDR1 is MNHNS and CDR2 is SASEGT. The CDR3 is 14 residues long. CDR3 region: CASRRNNSQETQYF. For the CDR3, the DNA is TGTGCCAGCAGGCGCAACAACTCACAAGAGACCCAGTACTTC.

This clonotype was recorded many times. The chain combines TRBV20-1 with TRBJ2-7; 7 nucleotides align to TRBD2. The ends lost 4 bases at V and 5 bases at J; junction bases unmatched: 14. The length of the CDR3 is 15 residues. The germline CDR1 and CDR2 sequences are DFQATT and SNEGSKA (reference sequence). The chain's CDR3 is CSATGGAEDPNEQYF. For the CDR3, the DNA is TGCAGTGCTACGGGAGGAGCGGAGGACCCTAACGAGCAGTACTTC.

The chain links TRBV11-2 to TRBJ2-2; no reliable D call. The CDR3 sequence is 14 residues long. Germline V gives CDR1 SGHAT, CDR2 FQNNGV. The V gene lost 6 bases and the J gene lost 4 bases, with 12 bases spanning the gap. CDR3 sequence: CASSETATTGELFF. The CDR3 coding sequence is TGTGCCAGCAGTGAAACGGCTACCACCGGGGAGCTGTTTTTT.

This clonotype turned up a few times. The chain uses TRBV10-3 and TRBJ2-1; 9 positions match TRBD1. After removal of 1 base from V and 5 bases from J, the junction contained 9 bases not matched to a gene. The CDR3 is made up of 17 amino acids. Germline V gene lookup returns CDR1 ENHRY and CDR2 SYGVKD. CDR3 amino acids: CAISEWGNRGLDNEQFF. CDR3 sequence (DNA): TGTGCCATCAGTGAGTGGGGAAACAGGGGGCTGGACAATGAGCAGTTCTTC.

This clonotype has just a few counts. The DNA of the CDR3 is TGTGCCAGCAGCCCTGGACAGGGACACTATGGCTACACCTTC. This translates into CASSPGQGHYGYTF. The rearrangement uses TRBV5-8 and TRBJ1-2; 8 bases are shared with TRBD1. CDR3 length: 14 amino acids. V lost 4 bases, J lost 3 bases, and 5 bases stayed unmatched. Germline V gene lookup returns CDR1 SGHTS and CDR2 YDEGEE.

The chain uses TRBV9 and TRBJ2-1; tentatively, D is TRBD1 or TRBD2 (6 bases each). Looked up from germline, CDR1 is SGDLS and CDR2 is YYNGEE. The V end lost 3 bases, the J end lost 6 bases, and 10 bases lay between the germline ends. This CDR3 is 13 amino acids long. The CDR3 reads CASSAEGGNEQFF. The CDR3 coding sequence is TGTGCCAGCAGCGCCGAGGGGGGCAATGAGCAGTTCTTC.

Points on this clonotype: This is likely an artifact of a read error, given a far larger clone one base away. The rearrangement links TRBV7-8 to TRBJ2-1; TRBD2 matches at 9 bases. The CDR3 totals 17 residues. Germline V gene lookup returns CDR1 SGHVS and CDR2 FQNEAQ. Trimming cost V 4 bases and J 10 bases; bases outside gene matches: 17. For the CDR3, the DNA is TGTGCCAGCAGCTATCCCGGACTAGCGTCAATCTCCTACGAGCAGTTCTTC. This codes for CASSYPGLASISYEQFF.

Note on this clonotype: A much larger clone is a single base away; this may be a read error. CDR3 protein: CVSSLSLTQSGEQFF. The CDR3 DNA sequence: TGCGTCAGCAGCTTATCTCTCACCCAATCCGGTGAGCAGTTCTTC. The chain employs TRBV5-1 and TRBJ2-1; D gene ambiguous. This CDR3 region has 15 residues. Germline CDR1 is SGHRS and CDR2 is YFSETQ.

The CDR3 DNA is TGCAGCGTCCATAACAGGGAGCCAAGCGAGCAGTACTTC. Protein product: CSVHNREPSEQYF. The chain uses TRBV29-1 and TRBJ2-7; D is possibly TRBD1 (6 bases). CDR1 SQVTM and CDR2 ANQGSEA come from the germline V gene. The V end lost 6 bases, the J end lost 6 bases, and 18 bases lay between the germline ends. The CDR3 totals 13 residues.

The chain joins TRBV19 to TRBJ1-2; the D is unclear. Between the trimmed V and J ends, which lost 6 bases and 6 bases, there was a span of 20 bases. Germline CDR1 is LNHDA and CDR2 is SQIVND (reference sequence). This CDR3 has 15 amino acids. The CDR3 nucleotides are TGTGCCAGTAGCCCGCCGCCCGGGCAGATGGATGGCTACACCTTC. Protein product: CASSPPPGQMDGYTF.

This clonotype was recorded at least ten times. The chain uses TRBV18 and TRBJ1-1; possible D gene TRBD1, 5 bases. This CDR3 is built from 14 residues. The ends were cut back, 3 bases at V and 7 bases at J, with 15 bases in the middle. Per germline, CDR1 KGHSH and CDR2 LQKENI. CDR3 nucleotides: TGTGCCAGCTCACCTTCATGGGACCTGCTTGAAGCTTTCTTT. Encoded protein: CASSPSWDLLEAFF.

This clonotype has a count of ten or more. The chain couples TRBV2 to TRBJ1-2, with TRBD1 matching 7 bases. CDR1 is SNHLY, CDR2 FYNNEI, per germline. This CDR3 has 14 amino acids. Trimming cost V 7 bases and J 5 bases; bases outside gene matches: 10. CDR3 in DNA: TGTGCCAGCATTTGGGAGGCGGGACAGTATGGCTACACCTTC. This translates into CASIWEAGQYGYTF.

The rearrangement joins TRBV20-1 to TRBJ2-1, with D perhaps assigned TRBD1 or TRBD2 (6 bases each). The CDR3 contains 15 residues. Germline V CDR1 and CDR2: DFQATT, SNEGSKA (reference sequence). The V gene lost 0 bases and the J gene lost 8 bases, with 17 bases spanning the gap. The CDR3 protein is CSARDSAGRGDEQFF. The CDR3 coding sequence is TGCAGTGCTAGAGACTCTGCGGGTAGGGGGGATGAGCAGTTCTTC.

This clonotype has at least ten counts. This chain joins TRBV6-2 or TRBV6-3 and TRBJ2-7; D may correspond to TRBD1 or TRBD2 (5 bases each). The germline gives CDR1 MNHEY, CDR2 SVGEGT. The V and J ends lost 8 bases and 2 bases respectively, with 10 bases between them. This CDR3 comprises 12 residues. The DNA for the CDR3 is TGTGCCAGCCGGGACGAAGCCTACGAGCAGTACTTC. Translating gives CASRDEAYEQYF.

This clonotype was detected many times. The gene calls are TRBV27 and TRBJ1-1; no reliable D call. The CDR3 is 13 residues long. The germline gives CDR1 MNHEY, CDR2 SMNVEV (reference sequence). V lost 0 bases and J 8 bases, leaving 10 bases between the germline ends. Here the CDR3 reads CASSLSLGREAFF. In DNA, the CDR3 is TGTGCCAGCAGTTTATCCCTAGGGAGAGAAGCTTTCTTT.

This clonotype was counted many times. The CDR3 DNA reads TGTGCCAGCAGCAGGACTAGCGGGCTGTTCGGGGAGCTGTTTTTT. This translates into CASSRTSGLFGELFF. The genes are TRBV28 and TRBJ2-2; TRBD2 matches 11 bases. J lost 7 bases, V lost 6 bases, and 7 bases had no gene match. The CDR3 is 15 residues long. Germline V lookup: CDR1 MDHEN, CDR2 SYDVKM.

The V and J genes are TRBV20-1 and TRBJ2-1; 12 nucleotides line up with TRBD2. The CDR3 contains 16 residues. V lost 1 base to trimming and J lost 4 bases; unmatched junction nucleotides: 5. Per germline, CDR1 DFQATT and CDR2 SNEGSKA (reference sequence). The CDR3 region is CSARATSGRFYNEQFF. The CDR3 coding sequence is TGCAGTGCTAGAGCGACTAGCGGGAGATTTTACAATGAGCAGTTCTTC.

This clonotype was counted ten times or more. V and J are TRBV15 and TRBJ1-5; no clear D gene. The CDR3 totals 16 residues. Germline CDR1 and CDR2: LNHNV and YYDKDF (reference sequence). V shed 0 bases and J shed 3 bases, with 12 bases lying between them. Here the CDR3 reads CATSRDLYAANQPQHF. In nucleotides, the CDR3 is TGTGCCACCAGCAGAGATCTGTACGCAGCCAATCAGCCCCAGCATTTT.

In this sample, this clonotype turned up a few times. The chain recombines TRBV4-2 with TRBJ2-4, with D perhaps TRBD2 (6 bases). The germline V gene encodes CDR1 LGHNA and CDR2 YNFKEQ. Deletions cut 1 base from V and 2 bases from J, with 15 bases between. The CDR3 loop spans 17 amino acids. DNA of the CDR3: TGTGCCAGCAGCCAAGGGGGGGAGTTTATGTCCAAAAACATTCAGTACTTC. Translating it yields CASSQGGEFMSKNIQYF.

The table lists this clonotype with many counts. This chain uses TRBV28 with TRBJ2-7; 7 bases line up with TRBD1. V gave up 6 bases and J gave up 2 bases; unmatched junction bases: 7. Germline V CDR1 and CDR2: MDHEN, SYDVKM. This CDR3 has 14 residues. As DNA, the CDR3 is TGTGCCAGCAGACAGACAGGGAAAACCTACGAGCAGTACTTC. Amino acid sequence: CASRQTGKTYEQYF.

The chain combines TRBV29-1 with TRBJ2-7; 13 bases are shared with TRBD2. The V gene end was trimmed by 3 bases and the J gene end by 3 bases; junction bases not matched to a gene: 2. The CDR3 length is 14 residues. The germline V gene encodes CDR1 SQVTM and CDR2 ANQGSEA. The CDR3 spells CSVEGLAGFYEQYF. CDR3 DNA: TGCAGCGTTGAGGGACTAGCGGGATTCTACGAGCAGTACTTC.

This chain uses TRBV12-5 with TRBJ2-5, with a weak D call TRBD2 (5 bases). This CDR3 has 13 residues. Trimming left V 5 bases short and J 2 bases short, with 9 bases between. Per the germline V gene, CDR1 is LGHNT and CDR2 is FRNRAP. This CDR3 is CASGPDWQETQYF. For the CDR3, the DNA is TGTGCTAGTGGTCCGGACTGGCAAGAGACCCAGTACTTC.

This clonotype has a count of ten or more. This chain uses TRBV20-1 with TRBJ2-7; 13 bases match TRBD2. The CDR3 has 16 amino acids. Germline CDR1 and CDR2: DFQATT and SNEGSKA (reference sequence). In DNA form, the CDR3 reads TGCAGCCTCGGGACTAGCGGGACTGAATCTTCGGACGAGCAGTACTTC. It yields the protein CSLGTSGTESSDEQYF.

This clonotype was seen more than once but under ten times. The chain couples TRBV2 to TRBJ2-5; D remains unclear. This CDR3 has 14 amino acids. The ends were cut back, 1 base at V and 4 bases at J, with 10 bases in the middle. Germline values: CDR1 SNHLY, CDR2 FYNNEI. CDR3 in amino acids: CASSEGELGETQYF. The CDR3 nucleotides read TGTGCCAGCAGTGAAGGGGAACTCGGAGAGACCCAGTACTTC.

This sequence joins TRBV2 and TRBJ2-4; D unclear. V was trimmed by 4 bases and J by 3 bases, leaving 13 bases between them. The germline CDR1 and CDR2 sequences are SNHLY and FYNNEI. This CDR3 contains 15 residues. The CDR3 region has the DNA TGTGCCAGCAGTGGGTATTCTTCTAGCAAAAACATTCAGTACTTC. Translating gives CASSGYSSSKNIQYF.